These 27 T cell receptor beta chains originate from one sample sequenced in a study of T cells in Graves' hyperthyroidism and ophthalmopathy. Amplification of TCR beta CDR3 regions used RNA as the template. HTBI primers drove first-round RT-PCR of the TCR CDR3. TCRdb fed the multiplex PCR reads into MiXCR, producing one record per CDR3 protein. The repertoire has around 290,000 distinct CDR3 sequences, about an eighth of them found once; the top ten carry more than 7.5%. Sequencing was carried out using blood. These receptors all stem from a woman in her twenties or thirties with Graves' hyperthyroidism that later progressed to Graves' ophthalmopathy.

There are a few counts of this clonotype. V and J are TRBV4-1 and TRBJ2-1; a weak D match, TRBD2 (5 bases). Trimming pared 5 bases from V and 8 bases from J, leaving 16 bases between. The CDR3 contains 14 residues. Germline CDR1 is MGHRA and CDR2 is YSYEKL. This CDR3 reads CASSKITSFDEQFF. In DNA form, the CDR3 reads TGCGCCAGCAGCAAAATTACTAGTTTTGATGAGCAGTTCTTC.

Turning to this clonotype: The CDR3 does not end in the conserved phenylalanine or tryptophan, so this is likely a read error. The rearrangement joins TRBV28 to TRBJ1-5, with D maybe TRBD1 (5 bases). The CDR3 extends over 14 amino acids. Trimming left V 3 bases short and J 1 base short, with 7 bases between. Germline CDR1 reads MDHEN; CDR2 reads SYDVKM. DNA for the CDR3: TGTGCCAGCAGTTTTTGGGGGAGCAATCAGCCCCAGCATTAT. This gives the protein CASSFWGSNQPQHY.

This clonotype was detected many times. The chain links TRBV30 to TRBJ2-5, with 7 bases lining up with TRBD2. The junction had 18 bases not matched to a gene; V was cut back by 6 bases and J by 5 bases. Germline V gene data show CDR1 as GTSNPN and CDR2 as SVGIG (reference sequence). The CDR3 covers 16 residues. In nucleotides, the CDR3 is TGTGCCTGTCAAGGGCGAAGCCTAGCGGACTGGGAGACCCAGTACTTC. Translating gives CACQGRSLADWETQYF.

This clonotype was detected ten times or more. A junction end diverges from the germline sequence, so it may reflect a read error. The rearrangement uses TRBV7-7 and TRBJ2-2; D may be TRBD2 (5 bases). Germline V CDR1 and CDR2: SSHAT, FNYEAQ (reference sequence). CDR3 length: 16 amino acids. CDR3 DNA: TGTGCTAGCAGCGGCCGGGCCAATGGGAACACCGGGGAGCTGTTTTTT. This codes for CASSGRANGNTGELFF.

This clonotype came up many times. The chain joins TRBV28 to TRBJ1-5; D uncertain. Per germline, CDR1 MDHEN and CDR2 SYDVKM. The CDR3 consists of 14 residues. V lost 6 bases, J lost 1 base, and 10 bases lay in between. DNA for the CDR3: TGTGCCAGCAGGACCGGGCTGAGCAATCAGCCCCAGCATTTT. Encoded protein: CASRTGLSNQPQHF.

The chain recombines TRBV7-2 with TRBJ2-1; 10 positions match TRBD1. The germline CDR1 and CDR2 sequences are SGHTA and FQGNSA. CDR3 length equals 17 residues. J lost 5 bases, V lost 5 bases, and 12 bases had no gene match. CDR3 in amino acids: CASSKGFWGTGDNEQFF. CDR3 DNA: TGTGCCAGCAGCAAGGGGTTTTGGGGGACAGGGGACAATGAGCAGTTCTTC. Drawing the rest from reference TRBV7-2 and TRBJ2-1, the complete variable domain is GAGVSQSPSNKVTEKGKDVELRCDPISGHTALYWYRQSLGQGLEFLIYFQGNSAPDKSGLPSDRFSAERTGGSVSTLTIQRTQQEDSAVYLCASSKGFWGTGDNEQFFGPGTRLTVL.

Ten or more counts support this clonotype. V gene TRBV20-1 combines with J gene TRBJ1-1; D uncertain. V was shortened by 2 bases and J by 3 bases, with 25 bases between the two germline ends. Germline CDR1 reads DFQATT; CDR2 reads SNEGSKA (reference sequence). The CDR3 covers 18 residues. The DNA for the CDR3 is TGCAGTGCTAGACGGCCCGGATACGAAGGGCCCACGGACACTGAAGCTTTCTTT. This sequence encodes CSARRPGYEGPTDTEAFF.

Ten or more counts support this clonotype. This chain links TRBV20-1 with TRBJ2-7; D might be TRBD1 (6 bases). CDR3 length equals 13 residues. The V end was cut by 6 bases, the J end by 2 bases, with 14 bases between. Looked up from germline, CDR1 is DFQATT and CDR2 is SNEGSKA (reference sequence). In nucleotides, the CDR3 is TGCAGTGCCACGGACAGCCTTACCTACGAGCAGTACTTC. Its protein product is CSATDSLTYEQYF.

This clonotype was observed many times. This rearrangement joins TRBV6-5 to TRBJ2-6; D is possibly TRBD1 or TRBD2 (5 bases each). The CDR3 length is 15 residues. The V gene lost 0 bases and the J gene lost 2 bases, with 5 bases spanning the gap. The germline CDR1 and CDR2 sequences are MNHEY and SVGAGI. CDR3 amino acids: CASSYSGAGANVLTF. Here the CDR3 DNA reads TGTGCCAGCAGTTACTCGGGGGCTGGGGCCAACGTCCTGACTTTC.

Many counts were recorded for this clonotype. The chain carries TRBV20-1 and TRBJ1-4, with D tentatively TRBD1 (5 bases). The CDR3 is 13 residues long. Trimming left V 5 bases short and J 7 bases short, with 14 bases between. In germline, CDR1 is DFQATT, CDR2 SNEGSKA (reference sequence). The CDR3: CSAGTGGSEKLFF. The DNA of the CDR3 is TGCAGTGCTGGGACGGGGGGAAGTGAAAAACTGTTTTTT.

Many counts were recorded for this clonotype. Relative to the germline gene, one junction end is altered; a read error may explain this. J is TRBJ2-5 and V is TRBV12-3 or TRBV12-4; the match to TRBD2 covers 11 bases. This CDR3 is 14 amino acids long. As DNA, the CDR3 is TGTACCAGTTCAAGACTAGCGGGGCAAGAGACCCAGTACTTC. Translated, it gives CTSSRLAGQETQYF.

This clonotype came up many times. V and J are TRBV4-1 and TRBJ1-1; D gene unclear. Per the germline V gene, CDR1 is MGHRA and CDR2 is YSYEKL. The ends were cut back, 8 bases at V and 1 base at J, with 11 bases in the middle. The CDR3 has 13 amino acids. The CDR3, as DNA: TGCGCCAGCCGACCCGGGGAGAACACTGAAGCTTTCTTT. It specifies CASRPGENTEAFF.

In its sample, this clonotype was seen many times. This chain connects TRBV20-1 to TRBJ2-7; weak D call: TRBD1 (6 bases). Germline V gives CDR1 DFQATT, CDR2 SNEGSKA (reference sequence). V was shortened by 1 base and J by 3 bases, with 19 bases between the two germline ends. The CDR3 covers 16 residues. Here the CDR3 DNA reads TGCAGTGCTAGAGGAGGGGAAGGGGGTGAGGGCTACGAGCAGTACTTC. Translation gives CSARGGEGGEGYEQYF.

This clonotype was counted ten times or more. The J gene is TRBJ1-1, the V gene TRBV27; TRBD1 matches at 10 bases. V shed 5 bases and J 4 bases; nucleotides not matched to a gene: 4. This CDR3 spans 14 amino acids. The V gene's germline CDR1 is MNHEY and CDR2 SMNVEV (reference sequence). The CDR3 region is CASSPGTGVTEAFF. The CDR3 DNA is TGTGCCAGCAGTCCGGGGACAGGGGTCACTGAAGCTTTCTTT.

This clonotype was seen repeatedly, ten times or more. This chain links TRBV7-2 with TRBJ1-1; possible D gene TRBD1, 5 bases. This CDR3 is built from 15 residues. V was pared by 2 bases and J by 10 bases, with 20 bases between. Germline loops: CDR1 SGHTA, CDR2 FQGNSA. CDR3 nucleotide sequence: TGTGCCAGCAGCTTAATGGGGGGGATCAGGAGCGTAGCTTTCTTT. Translated: CASSLMGGIRSVAFF.

The sample holds many counts of this clonotype. The chain carries TRBV7-3 and TRBJ2-2; 8 bases are a match to TRBD1. Trimming took 3 bases from V and 4 from J; bases not matched to a gene: 4. This CDR3 region has 15 residues. Germline lookup yields CDR1 SGHTA and CDR2 FQGTGA. The CDR3 reads CASSFQTGGTGELFF. The CDR3 bases are TGTGCCAGCAGCTTCCAAACAGGGGGCACCGGGGAGCTGTTTTTT.

The chain recombines TRBV5-6 with TRBJ2-1, with D possibly matching TRBD1 (6 bases). The CDR3 runs to 16 residues. The V end lost 4 bases, the J end lost 7 bases, and 21 bases lay between the germline ends. Germline-derived CDR1 and CDR2 are SGHDT and YYEEEE. The DNA of the CDR3 is TGTGCCAGCAGCCCGCCGGTAGGTCTGGGGGCGAATGAGCAGTTCTTC. This gives the protein CASSPPVGLGANEQFF.

This clonotype turned up a few times. The conserved phenylalanine or tryptophan is not found at the CDR3 terminus, so this likely reflects a read error. The rearrangement links TRBV19 to TRBJ1-3, with a weak D call TRBD1 (5 bases). The CDR3 sequence is 15 residues long. Germline-derived CDR1 and CDR2 are LNHDA and SQIVND (reference sequence). V was cut by 3 bases and J by 4 bases, with 13 bases left in between. CDR3 amino acids: CASSIPGKMGNTIYL. The CDR3 bases are TGTGCCAGTAGTATCCCAGGGAAGATGGGAAACACCATATATCTT.

This clonotype has ten or more counts. The chain couples TRBV7-2 to TRBJ1-2; 10 positions match TRBD1. J gave up 8 bases and V 2 bases, and 5 bases lay outside the gene matches. The germline CDR1 and CDR2 sequences are SGHTA and FQGNSA. The CDR3 is 14 amino acids. This chain's CDR3 is CASSLRQGAKGYTF. CDR3 bases: TGTGCCAGCAGCTTACGACAGGGGGCAAAAGGCTACACCTTC.

This clonotype was detected many times. The chain links TRBV27 to TRBJ2-2; D remains ambiguous. The CDR3 is made up of 12 amino acids. V lost 5 bases and J 2 bases, leaving 3 bases between the germline ends. CDR1 is MNHEY and CDR2 is SMNVEV in the germline V gene (reference sequence). CDR3: CASSTNTGELFF. The CDR3 region has the DNA TGTGCCAGCAGTACCAACACCGGGGAGCTGTTTTTT.

Ten or more counts support this clonotype. This chain connects TRBV5-5 to TRBJ2-5; a weak D match, TRBD1 (5 bases). Germline loops: CDR1 SGHKS, CDR2 YYEKEE (reference sequence). The V and J ends lost 4 bases and 2 bases respectively, with 9 bases between them. The CDR3 consists of 13 residues. CDR3 amino acids: CASSQGSQETQYF. CDR3 DNA sequence: TGTGCCAGCAGCCAGGGAAGTCAAGAGACCCAGTACTTC.

This clonotype was detected ten times or more. The chain employs TRBV6-1 and TRBJ2-7, with D unresolved. The CDR3 is 14 amino acids. From germline, CDR1 is MNHNS and CDR2 SASEGT. With 5 bases removed from V and 1 base from J, the gap between germline ends came to 12 bases. Here the CDR3 reads CASSNGRLSYEQYF. For the CDR3, the DNA is TGTGCCAGCAGTAATGGACGGCTGTCCTACGAGCAGTACTTC.

This clonotype has at least ten counts. The chain uses TRBV20-1 and TRBJ2-3; a possible D gene is TRBD2 (5 bases). Germline V gene sequence: CDR1 DFQATT, CDR2 SNEGSKA (reference sequence). The CDR3 contains 15 residues. V was trimmed by 3 bases and J by 1 base, leaving 14 bases between them. The CDR3 bases are TGCAGTGCTAGCTCCAGATTGAGGGGCACAGATACGCAGTATTTT. Its translation is CSASSRLRGTDTQYF.

This clonotype was counted only a few times. The J gene is TRBJ2-3, the V gene TRBV5-6, with D hard to call. The CDR3 runs 17 residues. Trimming removed 0 bases at V and 2 bases at J, with 16 bases between. Germline V gene lookup returns CDR1 SGHDT and CDR2 YYEEEE. CDR3 in amino acids: CASSLGQSGRLTDTQYF. For the CDR3, the DNA is TGTGCCAGCAGCTTGGGCCAATCAGGAAGGCTCACAGATACGCAGTATTTT.

There are many counts of this clonotype. The gene calls are TRBV12-3 or TRBV12-4 and TRBJ2-4; TRBD2 agrees at 10 bases. The CDR3 extends over 17 amino acids. Unmatched junction bases numbered 7, after V lost 3 bases and J lost 2 bases. CDR3 in DNA: TGTGCCAGCAGTTTGTGGGAACTAGCGGGAACCAAAAACATTCAGTACTTC. This sequence encodes CASSLWELAGTKNIQYF.

This clonotype was counted between two and nine times. The chain joins TRBV14 to TRBJ2-5; D unresolved. V was trimmed by 2 bases and J by 0 bases, leaving 7 bases between them. Germline V lookup: CDR1 SGHDN, CDR2 FVKESK. The CDR3 contains 14 residues. The CDR3 nucleotides read TGTGCCAGCAGCCAACTGCTAGACCAAGAGACCCAGTACTTC. Its protein product is CASSQLLDQETQYF.

This clonotype was seen repeatedly, ten times or more. The chain uses TRBV19 and TRBJ1-1; tentative D call: TRBD1 (6 bases). Germline-derived CDR1 and CDR2 are LNHDA and SQIVND (reference sequence). V lost 5 bases and J 7 bases, leaving 14 bases between the germline ends. This CDR3 is built from 13 residues. The CDR3 DNA follows: TGTGCCAGTAGTCTCGCGACAGGAGTTGAAGCTTTCTTT. It translates to CASSLATGVEAFF.